The 5 T cell receptor beta chains reported below all come from one sample, sequenced in a study of T cell responses to AZD1222 COVID-19 vaccine. TCRdb's copy holds only in-frame clones and misses some; the assay was immunoSEQ multiplex PCR. The sample yields about 120,000 clones, roughly 86% seen once. The specimen was peripheral blood, collected on day 0 of AZD1222 vaccination. Receptors were obtained from an adult in good health.

The chain has TRBV6-5 and TRBJ1-2, with a weak D call TRBD1 (5 bases). Germline values: CDR1 MNHEY, CDR2 SVGAGI. V lost 4 bases, J lost 5 bases, and 11 bases lay in between. The CDR3 loop spans 13 amino acids. The DNA of the CDR3 is TGTGCCAGCAGTTCCCAGGGAGGATATGGCTACACCTTC. As protein: CASSSQGGYGYTF.

V usage is TRBV19 and J usage is TRBJ1-4; 7 nucleotides align to TRBD1. The germline V gene encodes CDR1 LNHDA and CDR2 SQIVND (reference sequence). This CDR3 region has 16 residues. The trim removed 4 bases at V and 1 base at J, leaving 6 bases unmatched. The CDR3 sequence: CASSTITGETNEKLFF. The DNA for the CDR3 is TGTGCCAGTAGTACCATTACAGGGGAAACTAATGAAAAACTGTTTTTT.

The rearrangement links TRBV6-5 to TRBJ2-1; a weak D match, TRBD1 (5 bases). V lost 6 bases and J 0 bases, leaving 9 bases between the germline ends. CDR1 and CDR2 from the germline V gene are MNHEY and SVGAGI. This CDR3 has 14 residues. CDR3 nucleotide sequence: TGTGCCAGCAGGGACACTTTCTCCTACAATGAGCAGTTCTTC. Protein: CASRDTFSYNEQFF.

This clone was seen only once. The genes are TRBV5-1 and TRBJ2-1; tentative D call: TRBD2 (7 bases). This CDR3 has 16 residues. In germline, CDR1 is SGHRS, CDR2 YFSETQ. V lost 3 bases and J 4 bases, leaving 17 bases between the germline ends. The chain's CDR3 is CASSSQGLAAYNEQFF. For the CDR3, the DNA is TGCGCCAGCAGCTCCCAGGGGCTAGCGGCTTACAATGAGCAGTTCTTC.

The rearrangement joins TRBV27 to TRBJ2-2; TRBD1 or TRBD2 may be the D gene (6 bases each). V gave up 5 bases and J gave up 11 bases, with 21 bases separating them. Germline lookup yields CDR1 MNHEY and CDR2 SMNVEV (reference sequence). The CDR3 has 15 residues. The CDR3 is CASSTTGTPGGELFF. The DNA of the CDR3 is TGTGCCAGCAGTACAACCGGGACACCCGGGGGAGAGCTGTTTTTT.